These 30 T cell receptor beta chains were sequenced from one sample in a study of blood T cell repertoires in COVID-19. Sequencing was performed with immunoSEQ multiplex PCR; in TCRdb, only in-frame clones are kept and a portion is missing. Among tens of thousands of clones listed, roughly 85% were seen once. Input material: peripheral blood. The receptors here all came from a human donor in a cohort sampled during active COVID-19.

The genes are TRBV28 and TRBJ2-7; TRBD1 might be the D (7 bases). The CDR3 loop spans 17 amino acids. CDR1 and CDR2 (germline): MDHEN, SYDVKM. Trimming pared 5 bases from V and 3 bases from J, leaving 23 bases between. CDR3 region: CASSPGALTGTYYEQYF. CDR3 nucleotides: TGTGCCAGCAGTCCCGGAGCTCTGACAGGGACTTACTACGAGCAGTACTTC.

This clone is labeled as medium-sized. The chain uses TRBV4-2 and TRBJ2-2; D is possibly TRBD2 (5 bases). The germline gives CDR1 LGHNA, CDR2 YNFKEQ. V lost 0 bases, J lost 7 bases, and 12 bases lay in between. CDR3 length: 15 amino acids. CDR3 residues: CASSQEVGVLGELFF. CDR3 bases: TGTGCCAGCAGCCAAGAAGTGGGAGTGCTCGGGGAGCTGTTTTTT.

V is TRBV15 and J is TRBJ1-1; 9 nucleotides agree with TRBD1. V was pared by 8 bases and J by 3 bases, with 16 bases of the junction left unmatched. Germline assignment: CDR1 LNHNV and CDR2 YYDKDF (reference sequence). This CDR3 has 17 amino acids. CDR3 nucleotide sequence: TGTGCCACCTCCCGGGACAGGGCCGCCCTTTCGGACACTGAAGCTTTCTTT. Its protein product is CATSRDRAALSDTEAFF.

This clone was detected once. The chain joins TRBV10-3 to TRBJ1-2; 9 positions match TRBD1. The CDR3 spans 16 residues. After removal of 4 bases from V and 3 bases from J, the junction contained 9 bases not matched to a gene. Germline lookup yields CDR1 ENHRY and CDR2 SYGVKD. This chain's CDR3 is CAISGQQGAQDYGYTF. In DNA, the CDR3 is TGTGCCATCAGTGGGCAACAGGGGGCGCAGGACTATGGCTACACCTTC.

This clone was counted between two and nine times. The chain couples TRBV7-3 to TRBJ2-1, with D perhaps TRBD2 (5 bases). The CDR3 is 13 residues long. Germline CDR1 SGHTA, CDR2 FQGTGA. Trimming shortened V by 5 bases and J by 7 bases, and 12 bases separated the two germline ends. In DNA, the CDR3 is TGTGCCAGCAGCCCCCGGCCGGGGAATGAGCAGTTCTTC. This encodes CASSPRPGNEQFF.

This clone was observed a single time. The chain employs TRBV18 and TRBJ1-2; TRBD1 is a possible D gene (6 bases). Trimming pared 2 bases from V and 3 bases from J, leaving 10 bases between. Per the germline V gene, CDR1 is KGHSH and CDR2 is LQKENI. CDR3 size: 14 residues. CDR3 sequence: CASSPEQGYYGYTF. The CDR3 nucleotides are TGTGCCAGCTCACCAGAACAGGGCTACTATGGCTACACCTTC.

The chain employs TRBV7-9 and TRBJ2-7, with 11 positions matching TRBD2. Trimming at V came to 0 bases and at J to 3 bases, leaving 4 bases not matched to a gene. The germline CDR1 and CDR2 sequences are SEHNR and FQNEAQ (reference sequence). This CDR3 spans 16 amino acids. Here the CDR3 reads CASSLATSGVDYEQYF. The CDR3 nucleotides are TGTGCCAGCAGCTTAGCGACTAGCGGGGTTGACTACGAGCAGTACTTC.

This rearrangement joins TRBV25-1 to TRBJ1-1; a possible D gene is TRBD1 (5 bases). V gave up 2 bases and J gave up 1 base, with 11 bases separating them. The CDR3 runs to 15 residues. Germline V gene sequence: CDR1 MGHDK, CDR2 SYGVNS. The CDR3 is CASSEGFGGNTEAFF. The CDR3 DNA reads TGTGCCAGCAGTGAAGGTTTCGGGGGGAACACTGAAGCTTTCTTT.

This chain uses TRBV6-4 with TRBJ1-4; no clear D gene. V was cut by 5 bases and J by 0 bases, with 10 bases left in between. This CDR3 is 15 amino acids long. The V gene's germline CDR1 is MRHNA and CDR2 SNTAGT. The CDR3 coding sequence is TGTGCCAGCAGTCGGGAGCTTGCAACTAATGAAAAACTGTTTTTT. Its translation is CASSRELATNEKLFF.

This clone appeared a single time. The chain has TRBV19 and TRBJ2-5, with 9 bases aligning to TRBD2. Germline V gene sequence: CDR1 LNHDA, CDR2 SQIVND (reference sequence). Trimming cost V 1 base and J 1 base; bases outside gene matches: 4. The CDR3 runs 16 residues. CDR3 bases: TGTGCCAGTAGTATAGGGGAGACTAGCGGCCAAGAGACCCAGTACTTC. It yields the protein CASSIGETSGQETQYF. The full variable domain, its missing parts supplied by reference TRBV19 and TRBJ2-5, is DGGITQSPKYLFRKEGQNVTLSCEQNLNHDAMYWYRQDPGQGLRLIYYSQIVNDFQKGDIAEGYSVSREKKESFPLTVTSAQKNPTAFYLCASSIGETSGQETQYFGPGTRLLVL.

The CDR3 protein is CASSKTEAGNTIYF. As DNA, the CDR3 is TGTGCCAGCAGCAAAACTGAAGCTGGAAACACCATATATTTT. The chain uses TRBV28 and TRBJ1-3; D not resolved. In germline, CDR1 is MDHEN, CDR2 SYDVKM. Trimming cost V 6 bases and J 2 bases, with 11 bases left between them. CDR3 length: 14 amino acids.

This chain joins TRBV11-2 and TRBJ2-5; D is perhaps TRBD1 (6 bases). The length of the CDR3 is 14 residues. Germline V CDR1 and CDR2: SGHAT, FQNNGV. The V end lost 2 bases, the J end lost 5 bases, and 12 bases lay between the germline ends. The CDR3 region has the DNA TGTGCCAGCAGCTTATCTCAGGGGCGGGAGACCCAGTACTTC. Translation: CASSLSQGRETQYF.

The rearrangement links TRBV7-2 to TRBJ2-3, with 8 bases that match TRBD2. Germline V gives CDR1 SGHTA, CDR2 FQGNSA. V was clipped by 2 bases and J by 3 bases; unmatched bases: 10. CDR3 size: 17 residues. CDR3 loop: CASSLRSAAGGTDTQYF. Here the CDR3 DNA reads TGTGCCAGCAGCTTACGCTCGGCGGCGGGGGGAACAGATACGCAGTATTTT. Combining the CDR3 with reference TRBV7-2 and TRBJ2-3 gives the whole variable domain GAGVSQSPSNKVTEKGKDVELRCDPISGHTALYWYRQSLGQGLEFLIYFQGNSAPDKSGLPSDRFSAERTGGSVSTLTIQRTQQEDSAVYLCASSLRSAAGGTDTQYFGPGTRLTVL.

DNA for the CDR3: TGTGCCAGCAGTTCATCGGGACAGGGGAGGGCCAAAAACATTCAGTACTTC. As protein: CASSSSGQGRAKNIQYF. The V gene is TRBV28, the J gene TRBJ2-4; 10 bases are a match to TRBD1. The CDR3 contains 17 residues. Germline V gene data show CDR1 as MDHEN and CDR2 as SYDVKM. With 4 bases clipped from V and 1 base from J, the junction kept 7 bases outside the gene matches. The full variable domain, with the rest looked up from reference TRBV28 and TRBJ2-4, is DVKVTQSSRYLVKRTGEKVFLECVQDMDHENMFWYRQDPGLGLRLIYFSYDVKMKEKGDIPEGYSVSREKKERFSLILESASTNQTSMYLCASSSSGQGRAKNIQYFGAGTRLSVL.

The chain combines TRBV18 with TRBJ1-2; 8 bases map to TRBD1. This CDR3 is 13 amino acids long. V gave up 4 bases and J gave up 8 bases; unmatched junction bases: 6. Germline loops: CDR1 KGHSH, CDR2 LQKENI. The CDR3 loop is CASSRGQGEGYTF. The CDR3 region has the DNA TGTGCCAGCTCACGCGGACAGGGTGAAGGCTACACCTTC.

The J gene is TRBJ1-1, the V gene TRBV18; possible D gene TRBD1, 6 bases. Germline V gene sequence: CDR1 KGHSH, CDR2 LQKENI. V was pared by 1 base and J by 3 bases, with 12 bases between. The CDR3 is 15 residues long. CDR3 nucleotide sequence: TGTGCCAGCTCACCACGGGTAGGGGGGGACACTGAAGCTTTCTTT. Protein product: CASSPRVGGDTEAFF.

The chain links TRBV28 to TRBJ1-5, with 7 bases matching TRBD1. J gave up 5 bases and V 5 bases, and 6 bases lay outside the gene matches. Germline CDR1 and CDR2: MDHEN and SYDVKM. The CDR3 has 14 residues. The CDR3 DNA is TGTGCCAGCAGTGCCGGGACAGAGGATCAGCCCCAGCATTTT. Translating gives CASSAGTEDQPQHF.

The chain couples TRBV4-1 to TRBJ2-3; TRBD2 matches at 7 bases. The germline gives CDR1 MGHRA, CDR2 YSYEKL. Germline trimming cut 1 base from V and 0 bases from J; bases unmatched to any gene: 4. The CDR3 covers 16 residues. CDR3 nucleotides: TGCGCCAGCAGCCAAGGCGGGAGATCAAGCACAGATACGCAGTATTTT. Translating gives CASSQGGRSSTDTQYF.

V gene TRBV18 combines with J gene TRBJ2-5; TRBD1 matches 12 bases. The V gene end was trimmed by 1 base and the J gene end by 7 bases; junction bases not matched to a gene: 7. Germline V lookup: CDR1 KGHSH, CDR2 LQKENI. This CDR3 comprises 16 residues. This CDR3 is CASSPLGTGGMGTQYF. In nucleotides, the CDR3 is TGTGCCAGCTCACCACTCGGGACAGGGGGCATGGGGACCCAGTACTTC. Together with reference TRBV18 and TRBJ2-5, the CDR3 gives the full variable domain: NAGVMQNPRHLVRRRGQEARLRCSPMKGHSHVYWYRQLPEEGLKFMVYLQKENIIDESGMPKERFSAEFPKEGPSILRIQQVVRGDSAAYFCASSPLGTGGMGTQYFGPGTRLLVL.

The chain uses TRBV4-2 and TRBJ2-4, with 11 bases fitting TRBD2. Germline V gives CDR1 LGHNA, CDR2 YNFKEQ. Trimming removed 4 bases from V and 7 bases from J; junction bases left unmatched: 0. CDR3 length: 13 amino acids. The chain's CDR3 is CASSPSGRNIQYF. In DNA, the CDR3 is TGTGCCAGCAGCCCTAGCGGGAGGAACATTCAGTACTTC.

In its sample, this clone was seen a few times. The V and J genes are TRBV2 and TRBJ2-5, with D possibly matching TRBD1 (6 bases). Trimming removed 7 bases at V and 5 bases at J, with 14 bases between. This CDR3 spans 13 amino acids. CDR1 is SNHLY and CDR2 is FYNNEI in the germline V gene. CDR3 in amino acids: CASTTTGSETQYF. The CDR3 nucleotides read TGTGCCAGCACCACGACAGGAAGCGAGACCCAGTACTTC.

CDR3 nucleotide sequence: TGTGCCAGCAGCTTAGTAGCGGGAGACTCCTACGAGCAGTACTTC. This translates into CASSLVAGDSYEQYF. V gene TRBV7-2 combines with J gene TRBJ2-7; 9 nucleotides agree with TRBD2. V lost 1 base to trimming and J lost 0 bases; unmatched junction nucleotides: 1. CDR3 size: 15 residues. The V gene's germline CDR1 is SGHTA and CDR2 FQGNSA.

The chain joins TRBV29-1 to TRBJ2-7; tentatively, D is TRBD2 (5 bases). Germline loops: CDR1 SQVTM, CDR2 ANQGSEA. Deletions cut 7 bases from V and 0 bases from J, with 16 bases between. The CDR3 totals 14 residues. CDR3 nucleotides: TGCAGCGCCTCGGCGGGCACTTTCTCCTACGAGCAGTACTTC. Protein sequence: CSASAGTFSYEQYF.

This chain joins TRBV9 and TRBJ2-1; D possibly corresponds to TRBD2 (7 bases). This CDR3 has 17 amino acids. Deletions cut 3 bases from V and 4 bases from J, with 20 bases between. From germline, CDR1 is SGDLS and CDR2 YYNGEE. CDR3 nucleotide sequence: TGTGCCAGCAGCGACCCTAGGGGGGGAGGCCTGTACAATGAGCAGTTCTTC. Translation gives CASSDPRGGGLYNEQFF.

V gene TRBV5-8 combines with J gene TRBJ1-2, with D unclear. V lost 2 bases to trimming and J lost 4 bases, with 3 bases between them. This CDR3 comprises 11 residues. Germline lookup yields CDR1 SGHTS and CDR2 YDEGEE. In DNA, the CDR3 is TGTGCCAGCAGCTTCGGCTATGGCTACACCTTC. It codes for CASSFGYGYTF.

This clone was found once. The chain couples TRBV7-2 to TRBJ2-7; unclear D gene. CDR3 length equals 14 residues. V lost 5 bases and J lost 2, with 13 bases in between. Germline V CDR1 and CDR2: SGHTA, FQGNSA. The CDR3 protein is CASSPILFPYEQYF. The CDR3 bases are TGTGCCAGCAGCCCTATACTATTCCCCTACGAGCAGTACTTC.

The CDR3 coding sequence is TGTGCCAGTCGACTCATGGTGCGGGAATCTGGAAACACCATATATTTT. Translated: CASRLMVRESGNTIYF. V is TRBV9 and J is TRBJ1-3; D remains ambiguous. The CDR3 runs to 16 residues. CDR1 SGDLS and CDR2 YYNGEE come from the germline V gene. V was trimmed by 8 bases and J by 1 base, leaving 19 bases between them.

This sequence joins TRBV7-9 and TRBJ2-3; the match to TRBD2 covers 7 bases. Germline CDR1 is SEHNR and CDR2 is FQNEAQ (reference sequence). There are 15 residues in the CDR3. The V gene end was trimmed by 4 bases and the J gene end by 0 bases; junction bases not matched to a gene: 4. The DNA for the CDR3 is TGTGCCAGCAGCTCCGGGACTACTAGCACAGATACGCAGTATTTT. It translates to CASSSGTTSTDTQYF.

The chain couples TRBV5-1 to TRBJ2-1; D gene unclear. This CDR3 has 13 amino acids. Looked up from germline, CDR1 is SGHRS and CDR2 is YFSETQ. Trimming removed 0 bases at V and 7 bases at J, with 8 bases between. CDR3 DNA sequence: TGCGCCAGCAGCTTGGCGGTGAGGAATGAGCAGTTCTTC. This gives the protein CASSLAVRNEQFF. Using reference TRBV5-1 and TRBJ2-1 for the parts outside the CDR3, the full variable domain is KAGVTQTPRYLIKTRGQQVTLSCSPISGHRSVSWYQQTPGQGLQFLFEYFSETQRNKGNFPGRFSGRQFSNSRSEMNVSTLELGDSALYLCASSLAVRNEQFFGPGTRLTVL.

The rearrangement joins TRBV6-5 to TRBJ2-7, with TRBD2 matching over 8 bases. Germline assignment: CDR1 MNHEY and CDR2 SVGAGI. J lost 9 bases, V lost 8 bases, and 6 bases had no gene match. This CDR3 region has 11 residues. This chain's CDR3 is CASGERERQYF. CDR3 coding DNA: TGTGCCAGCGGGGAGCGGGAGCGGCAGTACTTC.